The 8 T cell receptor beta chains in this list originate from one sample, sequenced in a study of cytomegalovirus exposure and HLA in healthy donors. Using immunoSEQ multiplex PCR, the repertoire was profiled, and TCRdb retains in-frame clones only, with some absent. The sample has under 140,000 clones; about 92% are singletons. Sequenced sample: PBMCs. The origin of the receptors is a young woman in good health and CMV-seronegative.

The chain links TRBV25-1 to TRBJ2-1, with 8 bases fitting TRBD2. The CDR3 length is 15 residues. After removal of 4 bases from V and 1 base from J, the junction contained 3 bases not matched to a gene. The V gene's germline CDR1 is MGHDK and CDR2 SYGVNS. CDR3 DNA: TGTGCCAGCAGTGTTACGGGAGGGTCCTACAATGAGCAGTTCTTC. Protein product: CASSVTGGSYNEQFF.

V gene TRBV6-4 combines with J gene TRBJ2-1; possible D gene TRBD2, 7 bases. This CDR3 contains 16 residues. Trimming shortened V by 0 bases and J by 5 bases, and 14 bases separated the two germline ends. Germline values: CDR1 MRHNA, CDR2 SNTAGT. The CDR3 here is CASSDSIGGGHNEQFF. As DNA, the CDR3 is TGTGCCAGCAGTGACTCGATAGGGGGGGGGCACAATGAGCAGTTCTTC.

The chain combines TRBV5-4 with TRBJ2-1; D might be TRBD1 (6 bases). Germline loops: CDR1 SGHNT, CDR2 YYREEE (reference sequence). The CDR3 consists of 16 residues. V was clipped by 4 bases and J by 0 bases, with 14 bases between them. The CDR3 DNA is TGTGCCAGCAGCCGGACAGCTTCCATCTCCTACAATGAGCAGTTCTTC. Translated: CASSRTASISYNEQFF.

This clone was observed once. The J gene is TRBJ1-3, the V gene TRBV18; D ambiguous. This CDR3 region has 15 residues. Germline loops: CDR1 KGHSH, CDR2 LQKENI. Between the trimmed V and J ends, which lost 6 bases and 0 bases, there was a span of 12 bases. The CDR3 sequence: CASSGSLSSGNTIYF. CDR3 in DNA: TGTGCCAGCTCGGGCAGCCTAAGCTCTGGAAACACCATATATTTT.

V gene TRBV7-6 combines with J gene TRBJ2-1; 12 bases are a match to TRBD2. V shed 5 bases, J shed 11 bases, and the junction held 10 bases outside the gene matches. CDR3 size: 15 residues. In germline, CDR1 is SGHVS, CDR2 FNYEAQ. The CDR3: CASSDPGTSGPKQFF. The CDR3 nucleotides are TGTGCCAGCAGCGATCCCGGGACTAGCGGGCCCAAGCAGTTCTTC.

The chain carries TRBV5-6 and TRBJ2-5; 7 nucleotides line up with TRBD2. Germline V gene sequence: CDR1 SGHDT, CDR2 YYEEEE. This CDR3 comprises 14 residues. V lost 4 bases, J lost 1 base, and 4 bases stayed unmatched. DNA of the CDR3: TGTGCCAGCAGCCAAAAGCGGGGCCAAGAGACCCAGTACTTC. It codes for CASSQKRGQETQYF.

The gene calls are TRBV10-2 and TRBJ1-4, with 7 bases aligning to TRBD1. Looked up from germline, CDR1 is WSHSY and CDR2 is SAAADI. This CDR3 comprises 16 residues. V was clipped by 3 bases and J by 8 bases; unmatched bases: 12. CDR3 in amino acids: CASSDLAGTEREKLFF. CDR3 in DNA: TGCGCCAGCAGTGACCTAGCCGGGACAGAGCGGGAAAAACTGTTTTTT.

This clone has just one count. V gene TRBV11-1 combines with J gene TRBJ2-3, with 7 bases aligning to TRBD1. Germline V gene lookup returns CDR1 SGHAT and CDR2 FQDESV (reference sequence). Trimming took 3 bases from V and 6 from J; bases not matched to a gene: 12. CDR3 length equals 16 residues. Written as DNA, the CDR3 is TGTGCCAGCAGCTTCAACAGGGGTTTCCCTCCGGATACGCAGTATTTT. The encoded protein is CASSFNRGFPPDTQYF.